The 15 T cell receptor beta chains below were found in one sample sequenced in a study of T cell responses to AZD1222 COVID-19 vaccine. Method: immunoSEQ multiplex PCR; TCRdb's copy keeps in-frame clones and lacks some. The sample holds under 150,000 clones; about 87% are singletons and the top ten take 5.5%. The source material was peripheral blood, sampled on day 0 of AZD1222 vaccination. Source of these receptors: an adult in good health.

The chain recombines TRBV24-1 with TRBJ1-5; TRBD1 matches 7 bases. The V gene end was trimmed by 5 bases and the J gene end by 6 bases; junction bases not matched to a gene: 6. Germline CDR1 is KGHDR and CDR2 is SFDVKD. The CDR3 length is 14 residues. CDR3 nucleotide sequence: TGTGCCACCAGTGGACAGGGTGGCGGTCAGCCCCAGCATTTT. Translated: CATSGQGGGQPQHF.

In its sample, this clone was seen a few times. The V call is TRBV9, the J call TRBJ2-3; TRBD2 matches at 13 bases. After removal of 3 bases from V and 12 bases from J, the junction contained 19 bases not matched to a gene. The V gene's germline CDR1 is SGDLS and CDR2 YYNGEE. This CDR3 region has 18 residues. As DNA, the CDR3 is TGTGCCAGCAGCGCGAGCCTACAAACGGGACTAGCGGGACCAGCCCAGTATTTT. Encoded protein: CASSASLQTGLAGPAQYF.

This chain joins TRBV7-9 and TRBJ2-1; 16 bases agree with TRBD2. The CDR3 contains 15 residues. CDR1 SEHNR and CDR2 FQNEAQ come from the germline V gene (reference sequence). V gave up 5 bases and J gave up 9 bases; unmatched junction bases: 4. The CDR3 sequence is CASSLGTSGRAEQFF. CDR3 nucleotide sequence: TGTGCCAGCAGCCTCGGGACTAGCGGGAGGGCTGAGCAGTTCTTC. Drawing the rest from reference TRBV7-9 and TRBJ2-1, the complete variable domain is DTGVSQNPRHKITKRGQNVTFRCDPISEHNRLYWYRQTLGQGPEFLTYFQNEAQLEKSRLLSDRFSAERPKGSFSTLEIQRTEQGDSAMYLCASSLGTSGRAEQFFGPGTRLTVL.

This sequence joins TRBV27 and TRBJ2-1; no clear D. Trimming pared 5 bases from V and 2 bases from J, leaving 7 bases between. This CDR3 region has 13 residues. Germline-derived CDR1 and CDR2 are MNHEY and SMNVEV (reference sequence). CDR3 sequence (DNA): TGTGCCAGCAGTCCCGGCGCCTACAATGAGCAGTTCTTC. Its translation is CASSPGAYNEQFF.

The J gene is TRBJ2-1, the V gene TRBV7-3; TRBD2 agrees at 7 bases. The CDR3 spans 16 residues. Germline V CDR1 and CDR2: SGHTA, FQGTGA. The V segment lost 3 bases and the J segment 0 bases; nucleotides outside the gene matches: 5. CDR3 protein: CASSFGGTNSYNEQFF. CDR3 nucleotide sequence: TGTGCCAGCAGCTTCGGCGGGACTAACTCCTACAATGAGCAGTTCTTC.

This clone was counted only a few times. V usage is TRBV28 and J usage is TRBJ2-6, with TRBD2 matching 7 bases. Germline V gene lookup returns CDR1 MDHEN and CDR2 SYDVKM. The CDR3 length is 16 residues. V was clipped by 2 bases and J by 2 bases; unmatched bases: 3. Here the CDR3 DNA reads TGTGCCAGCAGTTTAGCGGGAGAACCTGGGGCCAACGTCCTGACTTTC. This translates into CASSLAGEPGANVLTF.

The J gene is TRBJ2-7, the V gene TRBV7-9, with a weak D call TRBD2 (6 bases). V lost 5 bases and J lost 7, with 18 bases in between. This CDR3 spans 14 amino acids. Germline values: CDR1 SEHNR, CDR2 FQNEAQ (reference sequence). The DNA of the CDR3 is TGTGCCAGCAGCCTAATTGAGCGGGTGGGTGAGCAGTACTTC. It yields the protein CASSLIERVGEQYF.

The chain recombines TRBV7-2 with TRBJ2-2; D is possibly TRBD2 (6 bases). V was cut by 0 bases and J by 0 bases, with 11 bases left in between. The V gene's germline CDR1 is SGHTA and CDR2 FQGNSA. The CDR3 extends over 17 amino acids. This CDR3 is CASSLAQAGTNTGELFF. The CDR3 nucleotides are TGTGCCAGCAGCTTAGCGCAAGCGGGCACGAACACCGGGGAGCTGTTTTTT.

The chain recombines TRBV27 with TRBJ2-7; no clear D. The germline V and J ends were trimmed by 3 bases and 0 bases, with 6 bases remaining between them. The CDR3 loop spans 13 amino acids. Per the germline V gene, CDR1 is MNHEY and CDR2 is SMNVEV (reference sequence). The CDR3 bases are TGTGCCAGCAGTTTCAGCAGCTCCTACGAGCAGTACTTC. This codes for CASSFSSSYEQYF.

The gene calls are TRBV27 and TRBJ2-7; TRBD1 matches 10 bases. Trimming at V came to 6 bases and at J to 3 bases, leaving 2 bases not matched to a gene. CDR1 is MNHEY, CDR2 SMNVEV, per germline (reference sequence). The CDR3 is 13 amino acids. CDR3 region: CASSDRGLYEQYF. Here the CDR3 DNA reads TGTGCCAGCAGCGACAGGGGGCTCTACGAGCAGTACTTC.

This chain uses TRBV6-5 with TRBJ2-3, with 9 bases identical to TRBD2. Trimming cost V 7 bases and J 2 bases; bases outside gene matches: 7. Germline values: CDR1 MNHEY, CDR2 SVGAGI. The CDR3 contains 15 residues. The CDR3 spells CASKPSGIPTDTQYF. In DNA form, the CDR3 reads TGTGCCAGCAAGCCTAGCGGGATCCCCACAGATACGCAGTATTTT.

V gene TRBV27 combines with J gene TRBJ2-1; 10 bases are a match to TRBD2. CDR1 is MNHEY, CDR2 SMNVEV, per germline (reference sequence). CDR3 size: 16 residues. V was clipped by 5 bases and J by 3 bases; unmatched bases: 7. The chain's CDR3 is CASSPLAGENYNEQFF. DNA of the CDR3: TGTGCCAGCAGTCCCCTAGCGGGAGAGAACTACAATGAGCAGTTCTTC.

The V gene is TRBV18, the J gene TRBJ2-5, with 10 bases lining up with TRBD1. Losses at the gene ends were 4 bases for V and 1 base for J; bases not matched to a gene: 3. The CDR3 consists of 15 residues. From germline, CDR1 is KGHSH and CDR2 LQKENI. CDR3 nucleotide sequence: TGTGCCAGCTCACTGGACAGGGGGTCCCAAGAGACCCAGTACTTC. Translation: CASSLDRGSQETQYF. Full variable domain (outside the CDR3, taken from reference TRBV18 and TRBJ2-5): NAGVMQNPRHLVRRRGQEARLRCSPMKGHSHVYWYRQLPEEGLKFMVYLQKENIIDESGMPKERFSAEFPKEGPSILRIQQVVRGDSAAYFCASSLDRGSQETQYFGPGTRLLVL.

This chain joins TRBV7-9 and TRBJ1-1, with no clear D. Germline V gives CDR1 SEHNR, CDR2 FQNEAQ (reference sequence). This CDR3 contains 12 residues. Trimming took 1 base from V and 5 from J, leaving 5 bases between them. The CDR3 is CASSLDRTEAFF. The CDR3 coding sequence is TGTGCCAGCAGCTTAGATCGGACTGAAGCTTTCTTT. Together with reference TRBV7-9 and TRBJ1-1, the CDR3 gives the full variable domain: DTGVSQNPRHKITKRGQNVTFRCDPISEHNRLYWYRQTLGQGPEFLTYFQNEAQLEKSRLLSDRFSAERPKGSFSTLEIQRTEQGDSAMYLCASSLDRTEAFFGQGTRLTVV.

The count of this clone is one. The V gene is TRBV28, the J gene TRBJ2-1, with 10 bases lining up with TRBD2. Losses at the gene ends were 5 bases for V and 7 bases for J; bases not matched to a gene: 11. The V gene's germline CDR1 is MDHEN and CDR2 SYDVKM. This CDR3 comprises 16 residues. Here the CDR3 DNA reads TGTGCCAGCAGTCCCCCTCTAGCGGGAGATGGGAATGAGCAGTTCTTC. Translating it yields CASSPPLAGDGNEQFF.